A single T cell receptor beta chain is shown here with its context. This specimen comes from a study of PD-L1 blockade in urothelial cancer. The CDR3 is 13 amino acids. CDR1 and CDR2 (germline): SNHLY, FYNNEI. Between the trimmed V and J ends, which lost 11 bases and 1 base, there was a span of 12 bases. Sample time point: peripheral blood 6 weeks after treatment start. Method: immunoSEQ multiplex PCR; TCRdb's copy keeps in-frame clones and lacks some. The sample yields around 100,000 clones, around 90% seen once. The chain is built from TRBV2 and TRBJ1-5; D might be TRBD1 (5 bases). Sequences were derived from PBMCs, sampled around atezolizumab (anti-PD-L1) treatment. The origin of this receptor is a man between 60 and 70 years old with urothelial cancer. In nucleotides, the CDR3 is TGTGCCTCCCAACAGGACAGCAATCAGCCCCAGCATTTT. It codes for CASQQDSNQPQHF.